This TCR beta chain derives from a study of blood T cell repertoires in COVID-19. About the study: Both acute and convalescent COVID-19 samples were obtained from the United States, Italy and Spain.

CDR1 and CDR2 from the germline V gene are SGDLS and YYNGEE. This CDR3 is 19 amino acids long. With V trimmed by 3 bases and J by 5 bases, 19 bases remained unmatched. Sequencing used immunoSEQ multiplex PCR; TCRdb keeps in-frame clones, though not all of them. This table has some 230,000 clones, roughly four fifths appearing once. The rearrangement uses TRBV9 and TRBJ2-5; 10 bases fit TRBD2. The clonotype originates from a woman between 45 and 60 years old with acute or convalescent COVID-19. Sequenced input: peripheral blood. The CDR3 region is CASSARPNPGLATRETQYF. In nucleotides, the CDR3 is TGTGCCAGCAGCGCCCGCCCTAATCCGGGACTAGCGACGCGGGAGACCCAGTACTTC.